The 26 T cell receptor beta chains listed next were all sequenced from one sample in a study of cytomegalovirus exposure and HLA in healthy donors. Here immunoSEQ multiplex PCR was the method, and the copy in TCRdb shows in-frame clones only, minus some. The table lists approximately 150,000 clones, 80% to 90% of them singletons. Source material: PBMCs. These receptors originate from a man between 18 and 35 years old in good health and CMV-seropositive.

J is TRBJ1-2 and V is TRBV5-4; possibly TRBD1 for D (6 bases). The length of the CDR3 is 15 residues. V dropped 7 bases and J dropped 2 bases, with 18 bases sitting between them. The germline CDR1 and CDR2 sequences are SGHNT and YYREEE (reference sequence). DNA of the CDR3: TGTGCCAGCTCGTCCCCGTCGACAGGCAACTATGGCTACACCTTC. Translation gives CASSSPSTGNYGYTF. The complete variable domain, with remaining parts taken from reference TRBV5-4 and TRBJ1-2, reads ETGVTQSPTHLIKTRGQQVTLRCSSQSGHNTVSWYQQALGQGPQFIFQYYREEENGRGNFPPRFSGLQFPNYSSELNVNALELDDSALYLCASSSPSTGNYGYTFGSGTRLTVV.

This chain uses TRBV15 with TRBJ2-2; maybe TRBD2 (5 bases). With 0 bases removed from V and 7 bases from J, the gap between germline ends came to 12 bases. CDR1 LNHNV and CDR2 YYDKDF come from the germline V gene (reference sequence). CDR3 length: 15 residues. CDR3 sequence reads: CATSRDRGKVGELFF. Written as DNA, the CDR3 is TGTGCCACCAGCAGAGATCGAGGGAAGGTCGGGGAGCTGTTTTTT.

V and J are TRBV5-6 and TRBJ2-7; TRBD1 matches 8 bases. The germline V gene encodes CDR1 SGHDT and CDR2 YYEEEE. The CDR3 loop spans 15 amino acids. V trimming: 3 bases; J trimming: 1 base; junction bases outside the gene matches: 6. The CDR3 here is CASSSRDRISYEQYF. As DNA, the CDR3 is TGTGCCAGCAGCTCCCGGGACAGGATTTCCTACGAGCAGTACTTC.

The chain carries TRBV6-1 and TRBJ1-2, with D maybe TRBD1 (6 bases). CDR3 length: 14 amino acids. The V end was cut by 5 bases, the J end by 4 bases, with 14 bases between. CDR1 and CDR2 (germline): MNHNS, SASEGT. The CDR3 here is CASSPRQASYGYTF. The CDR3, as DNA: TGTGCCAGCAGTCCACGACAGGCCAGCTATGGCTACACCTTC.

This chain uses TRBV18 with TRBJ1-1; 8 positions agree with TRBD1. CDR3 length: 14 residues. CDR1 is KGHSH and CDR2 is LQKENI in the germline V gene. V was clipped by 3 bases and J by 5 bases; unmatched bases: 5. DNA for the CDR3: TGTGCCAGCTCACCCCAGGGGGCAAGGACTGAAGCTTTCTTT. Its protein is CASSPQGARTEAFF.

CDR3 coding DNA: TGTGCCAGCAGCTCCGGGACAAGGGATGAGACCCAGTACTTC. It encodes CASSSGTRDETQYF. This chain joins TRBV5-8 and TRBJ2-5, with TRBD1 as a possible D gene (6 bases). Germline-derived CDR1 and CDR2 are SGHTS and YDEGEE. The CDR3 sequence is 14 residues long. Trimming stripped 3 bases from V and 5 bases from J, with 14 bases between.

The chain uses TRBV6-1 and TRBJ1-2; D remains ambiguous. The V end was cut by 7 bases, the J end by 1 base, with 7 bases between. The CDR3 length is 12 residues. The germline gives CDR1 MNHNS, CDR2 SASEGT. DNA of the CDR3: TGTGCCAGCACCCTCCGTAACTATGGCTACACCTTC. Translating it yields CASTLRNYGYTF.

The gene calls are TRBV11-2 and TRBJ2-4; tentative D call: TRBD1 (6 bases). CDR3 length equals 11 residues. Per germline, CDR1 SGHAT and CDR2 FQNNGV. V lost 8 bases and J 5 bases, leaving 7 bases between the germline ends. The CDR3 protein is CASGGQNIQYF. The CDR3 DNA reads as TGTGCCAGCGGGGGCCAAAACATTCAGTACTTC.

The chain recombines TRBV4-2 with TRBJ2-1, with 15 bases matching TRBD2. Germline trimming cut 0 bases from V and 7 bases from J; bases unmatched to any gene: 13. The CDR3 totals 20 residues. In germline, CDR1 is LGHNA, CDR2 YNFKEQ. The CDR3 region is CASSQDPGLAGGRKRNEQFF. DNA for the CDR3: TGTGCCAGCAGCCAAGATCCGGGACTAGCGGGGGGTCGGAAGAGGAATGAGCAGTTCTTC.

The V gene is TRBV21-1, the J gene TRBJ2-7; the D call in the table, TRBD2, was not verified against the DNA. TRBV21-1 is labeled a pseudogene. This CDR3 has 16 amino acids. CDR3 in amino acids: CASSKSKLAGGAEQYF. The CDR3 coding sequence is TGTGCCAGCAGCAAATCCAAACTAGCGGGAGGGGCCGAGCAGTACTTC.

The chain combines TRBV19 with TRBJ1-6, with D unclear. V was pared by 4 bases and J by 0 bases, with 7 bases between. The CDR3 extends over 15 amino acids. Germline V gene data show CDR1 as LNHDA and CDR2 as SQIVND (reference sequence). The DNA of the CDR3 is TGTGCCAGTAGTAGCTTTAGCTCCTATAATTCACCCCTCCACTTT. Residues: CASSSFSSYNSPLHF.

The J gene is TRBJ2-7, the V gene TRBV6-1; 7 positions match TRBD1. CDR3 size: 13 residues. Trimming removed 5 bases from V and 7 bases from J; junction bases left unmatched: 8. The germline V gene encodes CDR1 MNHNS and CDR2 SASEGT. The CDR3 bases are TGTGCCAGCAGTACTAGGGACAGTGGAGAGCAGTACTTC. Amino acid sequence: CASSTRDSGEQYF.

This chain links TRBV13 with TRBJ2-7; D is unresolved. The length of the CDR3 is 13 residues. Germline CDR1 PRHDT, CDR2 FYEKMQ (reference sequence). Between the trimmed V and J ends, which lost 2 bases and 7 bases, there was a span of 12 bases. CDR3 in amino acids: CASSLLGSQEQYF. Here the CDR3 DNA reads TGTGCCAGCAGCTTACTGGGCAGCCAAGAGCAGTACTTC.

Only a few counts were recorded for this clone. In nucleotides, the CDR3 is TGCGCCAGCAGCTCAGGCGACAGGGGGCGGACCTACGAGCAGTACTTC. Encoded protein: CASSSGDRGRTYEQYF. The rearrangement uses TRBV5-1 and TRBJ2-7, with 10 positions matching TRBD1. Germline V lookup: CDR1 SGHRS, CDR2 YFSETQ. CDR3 length equals 16 residues. Trimming cost V 3 bases and J 2 bases; bases outside gene matches: 8.

The chain couples TRBV14 to TRBJ1-2; the D gene is possibly TRBD1 (5 bases). This CDR3 has 14 residues. The germline V and J ends were trimmed by 4 bases and 4 bases, with 13 bases remaining between them. Germline CDR1 SGHDN, CDR2 FVKESK. The CDR3 sequence: CASSPLGGGYGYTF. CDR3 coding DNA: TGTGCCAGCAGCCCTTTGGGGGGAGGCTATGGCTACACCTTC.

The chain uses TRBV19 and TRBJ1-2; 9 positions agree with TRBD1. CDR1 is LNHDA and CDR2 is SQIVND in the germline V gene (reference sequence). V was clipped by 9 bases and J by 3 bases; unmatched bases: 8. The CDR3 extends over 14 amino acids. Here the CDR3 DNA reads TGTGCCAGCCGGGGACAGGGAGAGTACTATGGCTACACCTTC. It codes for CASRGQGEYYGYTF.

The chain joins TRBV28 to TRBJ1-1, with 8 nucleotides matching TRBD1. The V segment lost 6 bases and the J segment 4 bases; nucleotides outside the gene matches: 7. CDR3 length equals 14 residues. The germline V gene has CDR1 MDHEN and CDR2 SYDVKM. This CDR3 is CASSPDRETTEAFF. The CDR3 region has the DNA TGTGCCAGCAGCCCGGACAGGGAGACCACTGAAGCTTTCTTT.

The J gene is TRBJ1-1, the V gene TRBV5-1; possible D gene TRBD1, 5 bases. In germline, CDR1 is SGHRS, CDR2 YFSETQ. The CDR3 sequence is 14 residues long. V was shortened by 4 bases and J by 4 bases, with 14 bases between the two germline ends. For the CDR3, the DNA is TGCGCCAGCAGCCAGGCGGGGGGAGCCACTGAAGCTTTCTTT. It specifies CASSQAGGATEAFF.

This chain links TRBV18 with TRBJ2-6; 11 bases map to TRBD2. The J segment lost 0 bases and the V segment lost 4 bases, leaving 11 bases of the junction unmatched. This CDR3 has 20 residues. The germline CDR1 and CDR2 sequences are KGHSH and LQKENI. The CDR3 region is CASSLKLAGALFSGANVLTF. The CDR3 coding sequence is TGTGCCAGCTCACTGAAACTAGCGGGGGCCCTTTTCTCTGGGGCCAACGTCCTGACTTTC.

This chain joins TRBV7-2 and TRBJ2-5; D unclear. This CDR3 is 14 amino acids long. Trimming took 5 bases from V and 3 from J, leaving 13 bases between them. Germline V gene sequence: CDR1 SGHTA, CDR2 FQGNSA. The CDR3, as DNA: TGTGCCAGCAGCCAGACAAGAAATAAAGAGACCCAGTACTTC. Its protein is CASSQTRNKETQYF.

V usage is TRBV10-3 and J usage is TRBJ1-5, with 9 bases that match TRBD1. Per germline, CDR1 ENHRY and CDR2 SYGVKD. This CDR3 comprises 15 residues. The junction had 14 bases not matched to a gene; V was cut back by 10 bases and J by 7 bases. CDR3 sequence (DNA): TGTGCCACCCATCCCCACGGACAGGGGAAACAGCCCCAGCATTTT. Protein: CATHPHGQGKQPQHF.

The J gene is TRBJ2-2, the V gene TRBV5-6; D is undetermined. V lost 2 bases and J 5 bases, leaving 4 bases between the germline ends. Germline CDR1 is SGHDT and CDR2 is YYEEEE. This CDR3 is built from 12 residues. CDR3 residues: CASSFGTGELFF. The CDR3 nucleotides read TGTGCCAGCAGCTTCGGGACCGGGGAGCTGTTTTTT.

The gene calls are TRBV5-6 and TRBJ1-5; TRBD1 aligns across 10 bases. There are 16 residues in the CDR3. Germline loops: CDR1 SGHDT, CDR2 YYEEEE. V shed 1 base and J 2 bases; nucleotides not matched to a gene: 3. In nucleotides, the CDR3 is TGTGCCAGCAGCTTGTCCGGACAGGGGGGCAATCAGCCCCAGCATTTT. Its protein is CASSLSGQGGNQPQHF. Variable domain in full (rest from reference TRBV5-6 and TRBJ1-5): DAGVTQSPTHLIKTRGQQVTLRCSPKSGHDTVSWYQQALGQGPQFIFQYYEEEERQRGNFPDRFSGHQFPNYSSELNVNALLLGDSALYLCASSLSGQGGNQPQHFGDGTRLSIL.

This rearrangement joins TRBV9 to TRBJ1-1; 11 nucleotides align to TRBD1. V was clipped by 6 bases and J by 2 bases; unmatched bases: 9. The CDR3 length is 16 residues. Germline CDR1 SGDLS, CDR2 YYNGEE. DNA for the CDR3: TGTGCCAGCACCCCGGGACAGGGGGTGAAAAACACTGAAGCTTTCTTT. Translating gives CASTPGQGVKNTEAFF.

The rearrangement joins TRBV15 to TRBJ2-7; possible D gene TRBD1, 6 bases. In germline, CDR1 is LNHNV, CDR2 YYDKDF (reference sequence). V gave up 0 bases and J gave up 2 bases, with 8 bases separating them. The CDR3 loop spans 14 amino acids. CDR3 loop: CATSRDQGPYEQYF. The CDR3 nucleotides are TGTGCCACCAGCAGAGATCAGGGGCCCTACGAGCAGTACTTC.

V and J are TRBV28 and TRBJ1-1; D remains unclear. This CDR3 has 13 residues. The V end was cut by 10 bases, the J end by 5 bases, with 17 bases between. In germline, CDR1 is MDHEN, CDR2 SYDVKM. CDR3 DNA sequence: TGTGCCACCCGTCGGGAGGGTGAAACTGAAGCTTTCTTT. Amino acids: CATRREGETEAFF.